Each of the 4 T cell receptor beta chains below was sequenced from the same sample in a study of early T cells in non-severe SARS-CoV-2 infection. TCRdb processed the 5' RACE reads anew with MiXCR; each CDR3 protein has one entry. This sample has approximately 45,000 distinct CDR3 sequences, with around 6% found just once. The sample comprised whole blood. The source is an adult who was a healthcare worker with PCR-confirmed SARS-CoV-2 infection or an uninfected control (not recorded which).

The sample holds many counts of this clonotype. The gene calls are TRBV20-1 and TRBJ1-2; D perhaps matches TRBD1 (5 bases). V was shortened by 1 base and J by 8 bases, with 17 bases between the two germline ends. The CDR3 is made up of 14 amino acids. The germline V gene has CDR1 DFQATT and CDR2 SNEGSKA (reference sequence). The CDR3 here is CSARVAQGPWGYTF. Here the CDR3 DNA reads TGCAGTGCTAGAGTCGCCCAGGGCCCCTGGGGCTACACCTTC.

The sample holds many counts of this clonotype. The chain couples TRBV20-1 to TRBJ2-2; TRBD2 agrees at 8 bases. The CDR3 covers 15 residues. The germline CDR1 and CDR2 sequences are DFQATT and SNEGSKA (reference sequence). The V and J ends lost 1 base and 6 bases, in that order; junction bases with no gene match: 7. The CDR3 is CSARVRGGHAGELFF. CDR3 in DNA: TGCAGTGCTAGAGTCCGGGGGGGACACGCCGGGGAGCTGTTTTTT.

The J gene is TRBJ1-1, the V gene TRBV4-1; TRBD1 aligns across 9 bases. There are 13 residues in the CDR3. The germline CDR1 and CDR2 sequences are MGHRA and YSYEKL. The junction had 3 bases not matched to a gene; V was cut back by 5 bases and J by 5 bases. The CDR3 sequence: CASSTGTGTEAFF. The CDR3 DNA reads as TGCGCCAGCAGCACCGGGACAGGGACTGAAGCTTTCTTT.

This clonotype occurred many times. This chain links TRBV24-1 with TRBJ1-5, with D perhaps TRBD1 (5 bases). The CDR3 sequence is 16 residues long. Germline values: CDR1 KGHDR, CDR2 SFDVKD. V lost 4 bases, J lost 0 bases, and 12 bases lay in between. The CDR3 DNA reads TGTGCCACCAGTGACCCTGACAGTGATAGCAATCAGCCCCAGCATTTT. It yields the protein CATSDPDSDSNQPQHF.